The rows below give T cell receptor beta chains drawn from one sample of a study of CD8+ T cells in alopecia areata. The repertoire was sequenced with immunoSEQ multiplex PCR; TCRdb's copy has only in-frame clones and lacks some. The sample contains approximately 190,000 clones, roughly 50% of which appear only once. The specimen comprised CD4+ T cells sorted from blood, sampled at week 24, from a patient treated with tofacitinib. The receptors come from a human donor with alopecia areata. The CDR3 runs from the conserved cysteine through the conserved F or W. A D gene is named only where the DNA matches it firmly. Clone sizes are given selectively: once, few, many, or a class where the clone is expanded.

CDR3nt | CDR3aa | v_gene | abundance | d_gene | j_gene | len
TGTGCCAGCAGCCTAGCCGGGACTAGCAGTGAGACCCAGTACTTC | CASSLAGTSSETQYF | TRBV7-2 | - | TRBD2 | TRBJ2-5 | 15
TGCAGCGTTGTAGACGGAGTAAACATTCAGTACTTC | CSVVDGVNIQYF | TRBV29-1 | - | - | TRBJ2-4 | 12
TGTGCCAGCAGCCCAGACAGGGAAGAGACCCAGTACTTC | CASSPDREETQYF | TRBV2 | - | TRBD1 | TRBJ2-5 | 13
TGTGCCAGCAGCCAAACATTTGGGACTAGGGGCGAGCAGTACTTC | CASSQTFGTRGEQYF | TRBV6-5 | - | TRBD2 | TRBJ2-7 | 15
TGCAGCGTTGTGCCAGTCGACAGTCGTCCCTACGAGCAGTACTTC | CSVVPVDSRPYEQYF | TRBV29-1 | - | - | TRBJ2-7 | 15
TGTGCCAGCAGCGGAAGGGACACAGATACGCAGTATTTT | CASSGRDTDTQYF | TRBV7-7 | once | - | TRBJ2-3 | 13
TGCAGCGTGTCCCGGGACAGGGGGCCCGGGGAGCTGTTTTTT | CSVSRDRGPGELFF | TRBV29-1 | - | TRBD1 | TRBJ2-2 | 14
TGTGCCAGCACCGCCGTGGGGGGGCGTTTTGGCTACACCTTC | CASTAVGGRFGYTF | TRBV7-2 | - | - | TRBJ1-2 | 14
TGTGCCTGGAGTGTTGGACTAGCGTCAACCGGGGAGCTGTTTTTT | CAWSVGLASTGELFF | TRBV30 | - | TRBD2 | TRBJ2-2 | 15
TGTGCCAGCAGCTTTAGCTATGGCTACACCTTC | CASSFSYGYTF | TRBV7-8 | - | - | TRBJ1-2 | 11
TGCGCCAGCAGCAGCGGACAGGCGGCTAATGAAAAACTGTTTTTT | CASSSGQAANEKLFF | TRBV5-1 | few | TRBD1 | TRBJ1-4 | 15
TGCGCCAGCAGCCACCGGGGGTTGAGCACCCCCTACAATGAGCAGTTCTTC | CASSHRGLSTPYNEQFF | TRBV5-1 | few | - | TRBJ2-1 | 17
TGCGCCAGCAGCCCCGGGGCGGGGACCTTCTACGAGCAGTACTTC | CASSPGAGTFYEQYF | TRBV5-1 | - | - | TRBJ2-7 | 15
TGCAGCGCCCTACCCGGGACGGGGACCCAGTACTTC | CSALPGTGTQYF | TRBV29-1 | - | - | TRBJ2-5 | 12
TGTGCCTCTTTGCAGGGACGCGAGACCCAGTACTTC | CASLQGRETQYF | TRBV30 | few | - | TRBJ2-5 | 12
TGTGCCAGCAGCTTTCGGCCCGCCAGGGCGTACAATGAGCAGTTCTTC | CASSFRPARAYNEQFF | TRBV7-9 | once | - | TRBJ2-1 | 16
TGTGCCAGCAGCGTGACAGGGTATGGGGGTTCACCCCTCCACTTT | CASSVTGYGGSPLHF | TRBV13 | - | TRBD1 | TRBJ1-6 | 15
TGCGCCAGCAGCCTTCACCCTAGCGGACGCACAGATACGCAGTATTTT | CASSLHPSGRTDTQYF | TRBV4-1 | few | TRBD2 | TRBJ2-3 | 16
TGTGCCAGCGTAGGGGGGACGGGGGACTCCTACAATGAGCAGTTCTTC | CASVGGTGDSYNEQFF | TRBV11-2 | few | - | TRBJ2-1 | 16
TGTGCCAGCAGTCCCTCCCCCCCCCTCGTTGGCTACACCTTC | CASSPSPPLVGYTF | TRBV6-5 | few | - | TRBJ1-2 | 14
TGTGCCAGCACCCCACATGGAGGGACCGGGGAGCTGTTTTTT | CASTPHGGTGELFF | TRBV7-2 | - | - | TRBJ2-2 | 14
TGCAGCGTTGAGTCAGGGCGGGGGGCCCAGCATTTT | CSVESGRGAQHF | TRBV29-1 | - | - | TRBJ1-5 | 12
TGCGCCAGCAGCTTATTAGCGGGAGGATCCTCCAGGTCCGCGAACACCGGGGAGCTGTTTTTT | CASSLLAGGSSRSANTGELFF | TRBV5-1 | - | TRBD2 | TRBJ2-2 | 21
TGTGCCACCAGCAGAGTTAGTTTAGGGGTCGGCTACACCTTC | CATSRVSLGVGYTF | TRBV15 | - | - | TRBJ1-2 | 14
TGCGCCAGCAGCCAAGAAGGAGCGAACGCGAACACCGGGGAGCTGTTTTTT | CASSQEGANANTGELFF | TRBV4-3 | - | - | TRBJ2-2 | 17
TGTGCCAGCAGTTACCCTAGCGGGAGGGCCAGGTCCGAGCAGTACTTC | CASSYPSGRARSEQYF | TRBV6-5 | few | TRBD2 | TRBJ2-7 | 16
TGTGCCAGCAGCGTCTCCGGACAAGTCCAAGAGACCCAGTACTTC | CASSVSGQVQETQYF | TRBV2 | - | - | TRBJ2-5 | 15
TGTGCCAGCAGCCATTCAGGGGGCGGTGAAGCTTTCTTT | CASSHSGGGEAFF | TRBV14 | few | TRBD1 | TRBJ1-1 | 13
TGTGCCAGCAGCTTAGGGGGCAACCACGAGCAGTACTTC | CASSLGGNHEQYF | TRBV7-2 | - | - | TRBJ2-7 | 13
TGCGCCAGCAGCACAGGACAGGGCCAAGAGACCCAGTACTTC | CASSTGQGQETQYF | TRBV5-1 | - | TRBD1 | TRBJ2-5 | 14
TGTGCCTGGAATCCGGGACGCTCCTACAATGAGCAGTTCTTC | CAWNPGRSYNEQFF | TRBV30 | - | - | TRBJ2-1 | 14
TGTGCCAGCTCACGTACACAGGGGACAACGGGGGGCTACACCTTC | CASSRTQGTTGGYTF | TRBV18 | - | TRBD1 | TRBJ1-2 | 15
TGCAGCGTTGTCACTGGACGCACAGATACGCAGTATTTT | CSVVTGRTDTQYF | TRBV29-1 | - | - | TRBJ2-3 | 13
TGTGCCAGCAGCTTGGGAGTGGCGAGCTCTGGAAACACCATATATTTT | CASSLGVASSGNTIYF | TRBV5-4 | - | - | TRBJ1-3 | 16
TGTGCCAGCAGCCAAGTAGCCCGGGACAGCGCGGGCGAGCAGTACTTC | CASSQVARDSAGEQYF | TRBV4-2 | - | TRBD1 | TRBJ2-7 | 16
TGTGCCAGCAGCAGCACAGGGCCCGGGGAGCTGTTTTTT | CASSSTGPGELFF | TRBV2 | - | - | TRBJ2-2 | 13
TGTGCCAGCAGTTCACAGGAGTTGAACACCATATATTTT | CASSSQELNTIYF | TRBV2 | - | - | TRBJ1-3 | 13
TGTGCCAGCAGCAATACGGCGGGACAGGGGTTTGGCTACACCTTC | CASSNTAGQGFGYTF | TRBV6-6 | - | TRBD1 | TRBJ1-2 | 15
TGTGCCAGCAGCCAAGCCGGACAGGGACTTTATGGCTACACCTTC | CASSQAGQGLYGYTF | TRBV14 | few | TRBD1 | TRBJ1-2 | 15